This TCR beta chain was retrieved from a study of OX40 agonist ivuxolimab in advanced cancers. Overall study: With ivuxolimab, an agonistic anti-OX40 (CD134) antibody, patients were treated.

Profiled with immunoSEQ multiplex PCR; TCRdb holds only in-frame clones, not every one. Among 59,000 or so clones listed, around 82% were seen once. General observations from the study: Partial responders receiving 0.1-3.0 mg/kg showed among the lowest clonal expansion.

Concerning this clone: Its antigen is currently unknown.

Sequenced material: CD4+ or CD8+ T cells sorted from blood, taken in a trial of the OX40 agonist ivuxolimab. This sequence originates from an adult with an advanced solid tumor such as melanoma, head and neck, liver or kidney cancer.

CDR3 amino acids: CASSLVAQLNTEAFF. As DNA, the CDR3 is TGTGCCAGCAGCTTAGTTGCCCAGCTAAACACTGAAGCTTTCTTT. The chain recombines TRBV11-2 with TRBJ1-1; no clear D gene. The CDR3 runs 15 residues. Deletions cut 1 base from V and 2 bases from J, with 11 bases between. CDR1 and CDR2 (germline): SGHAT, FQNNGV.